This is a list of T cell receptor beta chains from one sample in a study of technical replicates of blood from several donors. Profiled with immunoSEQ multiplex PCR; TCRdb holds only in-frame clones, not every one. The table includes 65,000 to 80,000 clones, 95% detected once. The sample taken for sequencing was T cells isolated from PBMCs. Receptors originate from a human donor in good health. Both conserved end residues are part of each CDR3. A D gene is named only where the DNA matches it firmly. Clone size is stated in some rows and not others, as once, few, many or a class when expanded.

D,J,V,size,DNA,CDR3
.,TRBJ2-7,TRBV2,.,TGTGCCAGCAGTGAATTGCCAGGCGCAACCTACGAGCAGTACTTC,CASSELPGATYEQYF
.,TRBJ2-2,TRBV4-1,.,TGCGCCAGCAGCCTGGAACCCGGAAGTCACGGACTCACTTTCACCGGGGAGCTGTTTTTT,CASSLEPGSHGLTFTGELFF
.,TRBJ2-2,TRBV5-4,once,TGTGCCAGCAGCTTGCGCCACACAGGGTTTAACACCGGGGAGCTGTTTTTT,CASSLRHTGFNTGELFF
TRBD2,TRBJ2-3,TRBV29-1,.,TGCAGCGTGGACCTAGCGGGAGATACGCAGTATTTT,CSVDLAGDTQYF
TRBD1,TRBJ2-1,TRBV11-2,once,TGTGCCAGCAGGGGACAGGGGATTTACAATGAGCAGTTCTTC,CASRGQGIYNEQFF
.,TRBJ2-7,TRBV20-1,.,TGCAGTGCTAGCCTCTACGAGCAGTACTTC,CSASLYEQYF
TRBD1,TRBJ2-1,TRBV13,.,TGTGCCAGCAGCTCTACCCCTACAGGGGGCAATGAGCAGTTCTTC,CASSSTPTGGNEQFF
.,TRBJ2-2,TRBV5-6,.,TGTGCCAGCAGCTTGTTCGGACAGAGAGCTACCGGGGAGCTGTTTTTT,CASSLFGQRATGELFF
.,TRBJ1-6,TRBV2,.,TGTGCCAGCAGCCTGAGAAATTCACCCCTCCACTTT,CASSLRNSPLHF
.,TRBJ1-1,TRBV28,.,TGTGCCAGCAGCCTTACAGTCTTGAACACTGAAGCTTTCTTT,CASSLTVLNTEAFF
TRBD2,TRBJ2-3,TRBV9,.,TGTGCCAGCAGCGTACCCCTAGCGGAGAGCACAGATACGCAGTATTTT,CASSVPLAESTDTQYF
TRBD2,TRBJ2-3,TRBV9,.,TGTGCCAGCAGCGTTAGACTAGCGGGGCCCTATAGCACAGATACGCAGTATTTT,CASSVRLAGPYSTDTQYF
.,TRBJ1-1,TRBV30,once,TGTGCCTGGAGCTGGGGTAGCGAGGGTGAGACTGAAGCTTTCTTT,CAWSWGSEGETEAFF
.,TRBJ1-1,TRBV9,few,TGTGCCAGCCGGACATACGACGGAGAAGCTTTCTTT,CASRTYDGEAFF
.,TRBJ2-7,TRBV6-5,.,TGTGCCAGCAGTAACCGACAGTTTACCTACGAGCAGTACTTC,CASSNRQFTYEQYF
.,TRBJ1-1,TRBV5-1,.,TGCGCCAGCAGCTTGGCAGCGGGGAACACTGAAGCTTTCTTT,CASSLAAGNTEAFF
TRBD1,TRBJ2-5,TRBV7-6,.,TGTGCCAGCAGCCCCACCGGGACAGGGGCCCTGGAGACCCAGTACTTC,CASSPTGTGALETQYF
TRBD1,TRBJ2-7,TRBV7-2,.,TGTGCCAGCAGCCCTCAGACAGGGGAATCCTACGAGCAGTACTTC,CASSPQTGESYEQYF
.,TRBJ2-7,TRBV6-4,.,TGTGCCAGCAGTGTGGACATAACCTACGAGCAGTACTTC,CASSVDITYEQYF
.,TRBJ1-4,TRBV6-1,.,TGTGCCAGCAGTGCAACCCTAGGACTGTTTTTT,CASSATLGLFF
TRBD2,TRBJ2-3,TRBV11-2,.,TGTGCCAGCAACGACCTAGCGGGAGCTGTAGATACGCAGTATTTT,CASNDLAGAVDTQYF
.,TRBJ2-2,TRBV5-4,once,TGTGCCAGCAGCTTAGGGCGCACAGGAATCACCGGGGAGCTGTTTTTT,CASSLGRTGITGELFF
TRBD1,TRBJ2-7,TRBV15,.,TGTGCCACCAGCGTTGGACAGGTTGGGGGCTACGAGCAGTACTTC,CATSVGQVGGYEQYF
.,TRBJ2-7,TRBV2,.,TGTGCCAGCAGTGTTCAGGGATCCTACGAGCAGTACTTC,CASSVQGSYEQYF
.,TRBJ1-2,TRBV6-5,.,TGTGCCAGCAGTTTAGGGATGGGGGCGCGCAACTATGGCTACACCTTC,CASSLGMGARNYGYTF
TRBD2,TRBJ2-7,TRBV7-9,.,TGTGCCAGCAGCATAGGACTAGCGGGGGCTGGGAGTCAGTACTTC,CASSIGLAGAGSQYF
TRBD2,TRBJ2-7,TRBV4-1,once,TGCGCCAGCAGCCTAACTAGCGGAGACTACGAGCAGTACTTC,CASSLTSGDYEQYF
.,TRBJ2-5,TRBV11-2,.,TGTGCCAGCAGCTTAAAATCCTATACGGGGACCCAGTACTTC,CASSLKSYTGTQYF
.,TRBJ1-1,TRBV4-2,few,TGTGCCAGCAGCCAAGTTGAGTTGAGTCCTGAAGCTTTCTTT,CASSQVELSPEAFF
.,TRBJ1-5,TRBV27,.,TGTGCCAGCAGTTTATTACCCCCGAGGTGGCAGCCCCAGCATTTT,CASSLLPPRWQPQHF
.,TRBJ2-2,TRBV10-1,.,TGCGCCAGCAGTGTAGACTCGTCCTACACCGGGGAGCTGTTTTTT,CASSVDSSYTGELFF
.,TRBJ2-2,TRBV14,.,TGTGCCAGCAGCCCAACCTCGGGGACAACCACCGGGGAGCTGTTTTTT,CASSPTSGTTTGELFF
TRBD1,TRBJ2-7,TRBV11-3,.,TGTGCCAGCAGCTTAAGGACAGGGGGCTACGAGCAGTACTTC,CASSLRTGGYEQYF
TRBD1,TRBJ2-1,TRBV2,once,TGTGCCAGCAGGGCAGACAGGGGGTCCTACAATGAGCAGTTCTTC,CASRADRGSYNEQFF
.,TRBJ2-7,TRBV11-2,.,TGTGCCAGCAGCTTAGTTGTAAGGAGGGGCCCATACGAGCAGTACTTC,CASSLVVRRGPYEQYF
.,TRBJ1-5,TRBV4-1,once,TGCGCCAGCAGCCAAGTGCAGGGTTACAATCAGCCCCAGCATTTT,CASSQVQGYNQPQHF
TRBD1,TRBJ1-4,TRBV5-1,few,TGCGCCAGCAGCCGGGACAGGGCTTTTGAAAAACTGTTTTTT,CASSRDRAFEKLFF
.,TRBJ2-7,TRBV6-5,.,TGTGCCAGTCAGGGGTACTCCTACGAGCAGTACTTC,CASQGYSYEQYF
.,TRBJ1-5,TRBV27,.,TGTGCCAGCAGTGGGGGGTTTGGCAATCAGCCCCAGCATTTT,CASSGGFGNQPQHF
.,TRBJ2-1,TRBV2,once,TGTGCCAGCAGAGCCGGGACGCTCGAAGGGGGGCAGTTCTTC,CASRAGTLEGGQFF
.,TRBJ1-6,TRBV21-1,.,TGTGCCAGCAGCAAAGCGGGACAGTTGAATTCACCCCTCCACTTT,CASSKAGQLNSPLHF
.,TRBJ1-2,TRBV7-9,.,TGTGCCAGCAGCCCCGTCGACTCGCCCCATACCTTC,CASSPVDSPHTF
TRBD2,TRBJ2-1,TRBV19,.,TGTGCCAGTAGTATCAGGGCGGGAGAAGCCGATGAGCAGTTCTTC,CASSIRAGEADEQFF
TRBD1,TRBJ2-7,TRBV7-2,.,TGTGCCAGCAGCTTCCGTTCGGGGACAGGGCCCAACGAGCAGTACTTC,CASSFRSGTGPNEQYF
.,TRBJ2-1,TRBV5-6,.,TGTGCCAGCAGTTGGGCGCGGGAATACTACAATGAGCAGTTCTTC,CASSWAREYYNEQFF